This TCR beta chain was obtained from a study of blood T cell repertoires in COVID-19. This clone was observed a few times. Clones were sequenced by immunoSEQ multiplex PCR, and TCRdb holds only the in-frame ones, with some missing. The sample shows some 65,000 clones, about 93% of them seen only once. V dropped 2 bases and J dropped 3; count of bases not matched to a gene: 7. There are 15 residues in the CDR3. Germline-derived CDR1 and CDR2 are MNHEY and SVGAGI. The chain links TRBV6-5 to TRBJ2-7; 7 bases agree with TRBD2. This receptor was taken from a man between 70 and 80 years old with active COVID-19. Sequencing was carried out using peripheral blood. CDR3 protein: CASSYAASGDYEQYF. The CDR3 DNA is TGTGCCAGCAGTTACGCGGCTAGCGGTGACTACGAGCAGTACTTC.